This TCR beta chain was recorded in a study of blood T cell repertoires in COVID-19 (dated by TCRdb to 2018 to 2021). With respect to the entire study: Samples covering the acute and convalescent phases of COVID-19 were provided by collaborators in the United States, Italy and Spain. The material from the prospective study consisted of cDNA or gDNA derived from T cells, B-cell-depleted T cells, or PBMCs. The dataset comprised deeply sampled blood TCRbeta repertoires from subjects exposed to, actively infected with, or recovered from COVID-19. The repertoires were released in a freely available public database meant as a resource for research on the immune response to SARS-CoV-2. The samples were drawn from two sources: the first 160 participants of the ongoing ImmuneRACE study, and 1,000 to 1,500 subjects contributed by 6 global collaborators. A de-identified subject ID, COVID-19 status, age in years and sex were almost always included in the sample metadata. Where available, HLA class I and class II types were taken from metadata supplied by the sample provider and were not determined by assay-based typing. Points the paper makes about the study in general: Clinical and demographic metadata were provided uncurated, with the amount varying by source and participant.

Enrolling through a virtual design, the prospective study's participants ranged in age from roughly 18 to 100 years and lived across some 23 United States geographic areas. Cohort assignment in the prospective study relied on participant-reported clinical history from a screening survey and a study questionnaire. In the prospective study, whole blood, serum and a nasopharyngeal or oropharyngeal swab were collected from each participant by mobile phlebotomists. Additional blood draws and questionnaires over an approximately two-month period could optionally be provided by prospective study participants. Before DNA extraction, prospective study blood samples were shipped either frozen or at room temperature. TCRbeta CDR3 regions were amplified from genomic DNA by means of the immunoSEQ Assay, a bias-controlled multiplex PCR. Per the original workflow: Nucleated cell counts per sample were estimated from amplification of reference gene primers within the assay. To quantify the absolute abundance of each unique TCRbeta CDR3 rearrangement, sequence reads were collapsed and filtered. For each sample, productive Simpson clonality was calculated by taking the square root of Simpson's diversity index across productive rearrangements. TCRdb re-hosts the immuneACCESS table, in-frame sequences only. Its copies lack some clones; in the studies checked, an unresolved V gene accounts for under half of them, and the cause for the rest is not known. V and J calls and clone size follow that table, whereas D and trimming were derived from the DNA. This sample is represented by 120,000 to 150,000 clones; approximately 81% of them were singletons. Jointly, the top ten make up 5.5% of the sample.

Remarks on this clone: It has no known antigen specificity. No base qualities exist here, and no much larger clone lies one base off it.

The germline V gene yields SGHTA for CDR1 and FQGNSA for CDR2. Inclusive of the bounding cysteine and phenylalanine, the CDR3 is 16 residues long. Only the CDR3 portion is preserved as DNA: 48 bases, with reading frame beginning at the first base. Trimming leaves V shorter by 5 bases and J shorter by 5 bases, with the junction holding 14 bases beyond the gene matches. The specimen sequenced was PBMCs or T cells enriched from blood (not recorded which). This receptor was obtained from a man aged 35 to 55 with acute COVID-19. The sequence links TRBV7-2 to TRBJ2-7, with TRBD1 identical over 8 junction bases. The CDR3 reads as follows: CASSPPGQVTGNEQYF. The nucleotide sequence reads TGTGCCAGCAGCCCCCCGGGACAGGTAACCGGTAACGAGCAGTACTTC.